This is a list of T cell receptor beta chains from one sample in a study of early T cells in non-severe SARS-CoV-2 infection. TCRdb redid the calling of the 5' RACE reads with MiXCR, one entry per CDR3 protein. The repertoire consists of about 60,000 distinct CDR3 sequences, with 10% to 15% occurring once and the leading ten covering around 5%. Sequenced sample: whole blood. The receptors come from an adult who was a healthcare worker with PCR-confirmed SARS-CoV-2 infection or an uninfected control (not recorded which). Both conserved end residues are part of each CDR3. A D gene is named only where the DNA matches it firmly.

V gene	D gene	J gene	CDR3 protein
TRBV6-2/TRBV6-3	NA	TRBJ2-2	CASRTGEARTGELFF
TRBV28	NA	TRBJ1-3	CASSQMSFGNTIYF
TRBV28	NA	TRBJ2-1	CASRLGGSNEQFF
TRBV15	NA	TRBJ1-5	CATSRVQINQPQHF
TRBV28	NA	TRBJ2-7	CASSVSPYEQYF
TRBV18	TRBD2	TRBJ2-1	CASSPGTSGNNEQFF
TRBV12-3/TRBV12-4	NA	TRBJ2-3	CASSPDRGGRTDTQYF
TRBV6-2/TRBV6-3	NA	TRBJ2-7	CASSTALTGREQYF
TRBV11-2	NA	TRBJ1-1	CASSPRRPGPAFF
TRBV30	NA	TRBJ1-1	CAWREPGTSEAFF